This entry lists 25 T cell receptor beta chains sequenced from one sample in a study of post-analysis software for immune sequencing data. Their antigen targets remain unknown. cDNA libraries for TCR beta contained unique molecular identifiers. TCRdb reprocessed the PCR reads with MiXCR, giving one entry per CDR3 protein. The sample comprises 250,000 to 300,000 distinct CDR3 sequences, 35% to 40% of which are singletons, and under 5.5% rests with the top ten. Study observations and caveats: Comparison of patients with controls showed five TRBV segments more frequent in patients, TRBV5-6, TRBV5-1 and TRBV20-1 among them.

Sequencing was performed on blood. These receptors were obtained from a girl between 10 and 17 years old with multiple sclerosis.

This clonotype appeared once. This may be a read error, as it is one base from a much larger clone. CDR3 loop: CVSSLGETRDEKLFF. The CDR3 DNA reads TGCGTCAGCAGCTTGGGCGAGACTCGGGATGAAAAACTGTTTTTT. The chain carries TRBV5-1 and TRBJ1-4; D remains ambiguous. This CDR3 is built from 15 residues. Germline V gene sequence: CDR1 SGHRS, CDR2 YFSETQ. Full variable domain (rest looked up from reference TRBV5-1 and TRBJ1-4): KAGVTQTPRYLIKTRGQQVTLSCSPISGHRSVSWYQQTPGQGLQFLFEYFSETQRNKGNFPGRFSGRQFSNSRSEMNVSTLELGDSALYLCVSSLGETRDEKLFFGSGTQLSVL.

Comments on this clonotype: This may be a read error, as it is one base from a much larger clone. The chain carries TRBV20-1 and TRBJ2-1; D remains ambiguous. The CDR3 contains 13 residues. Trimming took 6 bases from V and 13 from J, leaving 22 bases between them. Germline V gene sequence: CDR1 DFQATT, CDR2 SNEGSKA (reference sequence). CDR3 DNA: TGCAGTGCCGATGTGACCGTACAAGAGACCCAGTTCTTC. Translated: CSADVTVQETQFF.

J is TRBJ2-6 and V is TRBV7-2, with a tentative D call TRBD1 (5 bases). With 1 base removed from V and 0 bases from J, the gap between germline ends came to 16 bases. The length of the CDR3 is 19 residues. Germline loops: CDR1 SGHTA, CDR2 FQGNSA. In DNA form, the CDR3 reads TGTGCCAGCAGCTTAGATCGGCAGGGCCTCGGCTCTGGGGCCAACGTCCTGACTTTC. Its translation: CASSLDRQGLGSGANVLTF.

This clonotype was counted ten times or more. V usage is TRBV6-6 and J usage is TRBJ1-5; D call uncertain. Germline V CDR1 and CDR2: MNHNY, SVGAGI (reference sequence). CDR3 size: 12 residues. V lost 11 bases to trimming and J lost 9 bases, with 17 bases between them. The DNA of the CDR3 is TGTGCCGCAAGGGAGGGAGCAGGGCCCCAGCATTTT. The encoded protein is CAAREGAGPQHF.

This clonotype was observed at least ten times. The chain is built from TRBV6-6 and TRBJ1-5, with 9 bases identical to TRBD1. The CDR3 runs to 16 residues. The junction had 8 bases not matched to a gene; V was cut back by 8 bases and J by 0 bases. From germline, CDR1 is MNHNY and CDR2 SVGAGI (reference sequence). CDR3 in amino acids: CASRDRGTYSNQPQHF. The CDR3 DNA reads as TGTGCCAGCCGTGACAGGGGGACATATAGCAATCAGCCCCAGCATTTT.

This clonotype was recorded at least ten times. The V call is TRBV3-1, the J call TRBJ2-3, with D perhaps matching TRBD2 (5 bases). The germline V gene has CDR1 LGHDT and CDR2 YNNKEL (reference sequence). The CDR3 loop spans 12 amino acids. Trimming stripped 6 bases from V and 6 bases from J, with 10 bases between. The CDR3 sequence: CASRERGDTQYF. The CDR3 bases are TGTGCCAGCAGAGAACGGGGTGATACGCAGTATTTT.

The rearrangement links TRBV7-2 to TRBJ2-7, with D unresolved. Germline V gives CDR1 SGHTA, CDR2 FQGNSA. CDR3 length: 14 residues. V lost 3 bases, J lost 1 base, and 10 bases lay in between. In DNA, the CDR3 is TGTGCCAGCAGCTTTTCCCCCTCTTCCTACGAGCAGTACTTC. Protein sequence: CASSFSPSSYEQYF. The variable domain in full, with the rest retrieved from reference TRBV7-2 and TRBJ2-7, is GAGVSQSPSNKVTEKGKDVELRCDPISGHTALYWYRQSLGQGLEFLIYFQGNSAPDKSGLPSDRFSAERTGGSVSTLTIQRTQQEDSAVYLCASSFSPSSYEQYFGPGTRLTVT.

Ten or more counts support this clonotype. The chain combines TRBV12-5 with TRBJ2-1, with TRBD1 matching over 10 bases. The CDR3 loop spans 17 amino acids. Germline CDR1 LGHNT, CDR2 FRNRAP. Trimming cost V 1 base and J 8 bases; bases outside gene matches: 11. CDR3 protein: CASGLDSWDRGFDEQFF. The CDR3 DNA reads as TGTGCTAGTGGTTTGGACAGTTGGGACAGGGGTTTCGATGAGCAGTTCTTC.

Comment on this clonotype: A much larger clonotype is one base distant, so this may be a read error. The chain recombines TRBV7-9 with TRBJ2-6, with D perhaps matching TRBD2 (5 bases). The CDR3 contains 18 residues. Germline V CDR1 and CDR2: SEHNR, FQNEAQ (reference sequence). Here the CDR3 reads CTSSSPTNRGSGANVLTF. CDR3 nucleotides: TGTACCAGCAGCTCACCAACCAATCGGGGCTCTGGGGCCAACGTCCTGACTTTC. Full variable domain (missing parts from reference TRBV7-9 and TRBJ2-6): DTGVSQNPRHKITKRGQNVTFRCDPISEHNRLYWYRQTLGQGPEFLTYFQNEAQLEKSRLLSDRFSAERPKGSFSTLEIQRTEQGDSAMYLCTSSSPTNRGSGANVLTFGAGSRLTVL.

This clonotype was picked up many times. The chain joins TRBV5-1 to TRBJ2-5, with 7 bases that match TRBD2. The CDR3 is 15 residues long. CDR1 is SGHRS, CDR2 YFSETQ, per germline. Trimming cost V 1 base and J 1 base; bases outside gene matches: 4. CDR3 residues: CASSLRPSGQETQYF. CDR3 DNA: TGCGCCAGCAGCTTGCGGCCTAGCGGCCAAGAGACCCAGTACTTC.

Turning to this clonotype: This sequence may be a read error, since a much larger clone differs from it by one base. The CDR3 sequence is CVSKGGTDIQYF. The DNA of the CDR3 is TGTGTCAGCAAAGGAGGAACGGACATTCAGTACTTC. V is TRBV12-3 or TRBV12-4 and J is TRBJ2-4; D is perhaps TRBD2 (5 bases). The CDR3 is 12 residues long.

On this clonotype: In this CDR3 the conserved last residue, phenylalanine or tryptophan, is missing, so a read error is likely. The chain has TRBV4-2 and TRBJ2-2; D is unclear. V shed 4 bases and J shed 4 bases, with 10 bases lying between them. Per the germline V gene, CDR1 is LGHNA and CDR2 is YNFKEQ. This CDR3 has 14 amino acids. The CDR3 DNA follows: TGTGCCAGCAGCCCCAAAAGGGTCACCGGGGAGCTGTTTGTT. Amino acid sequence: CASSPKRVTGELFV.

Points on this clonotype: This may stem from a read error, because a much larger clone lies one nucleotide away. This sequence joins TRBV6-1 and TRBJ2-5; tentatively, D is TRBD2 (7 bases). The CDR3 runs to 13 residues. V was clipped by 6 bases and J by 11 bases, with 19 bases between them. Per germline, CDR1 MNHNS and CDR2 SASEGT. In DNA, the CDR3 is TGTGCCAGCAGAGGGGGGGGGTCCTACGGGCAGTACTTC. Protein product: CASRGGGSYGQYF.

A few counts support this clonotype. The J gene is TRBJ1-4, the V gene TRBV29-1, with D maybe TRBD1 (6 bases). Trimming took off 5 bases at V and 0 bases at J, with 10 bases between the two ends. The CDR3 is 14 amino acids. Germline V lookup: CDR1 SQVTM, CDR2 ANQGSEA. CDR3 DNA: TGCAGCGTTCTACAGGGTGCAACTAATGAAAAACTGTTTTTT. It is translated as CSVLQGATNEKLFF.

The table lists this clonotype with many counts. The chain couples TRBV3-1 to TRBJ2-5; no clear D gene. Trimming removed 1 base from V and 1 base from J, with 13 bases in between. The germline gives CDR1 LGHDT, CDR2 YNNKEL (reference sequence). CDR3 length equals 16 residues. This CDR3 is CASSQGRRPLQETQYF. CDR3 in DNA: TGTGCCAGCAGCCAAGGCCGGAGACCGCTCCAAGAGACCCAGTACTTC.

This clonotype was counted many times. V usage is TRBV4-1 and J usage is TRBJ2-6; D not certain. CDR3 length: 20 amino acids. Germline CDR1 is MGHRA and CDR2 is YSYEKL. V lost 1 base and J 2 bases, leaving 21 bases between the germline ends. CDR3 sequence reads: CASSQVFDTPVFPGANVLTF. The CDR3 DNA sequence: TGCGCCAGCAGCCAAGTATTCGACACCCCAGTCTTCCCTGGGGCCAACGTCCTGACTTTC.

This clonotype was seen repeatedly, ten times or more. This chain links TRBV20-1 with TRBJ1-5; D gene ambiguous. V was pared by 5 bases and J by 6 bases, with 11 bases between. This CDR3 is built from 12 residues. Germline CDR1 reads DFQATT; CDR2 reads SNEGSKA (reference sequence). CDR3 DNA: TGCAGTGCTCGGGCTGGCGGTCAGCCCCAGCATTTT. Encoded protein: CSARAGGQPQHF.

The sample holds a few counts of this clonotype. The J gene is TRBJ1-1, the V gene TRBV2, with D possibly matching TRBD1 (6 bases). The CDR3 runs 12 residues. The ends were cut back, 11 bases at V and 1 base at J, with 11 bases in the middle. Germline V lookup: CDR1 SNHLY, CDR2 FYNNEI. CDR3 sequence (DNA): TGTGCCGGAAGGACAGAGAACACTGAAGCTTTCTTT. Residues: CAGRTENTEAFF.

This clonotype occurred many times. V gene TRBV28 combines with J gene TRBJ1-2, with a weak D call TRBD1 (6 bases). Germline V lookup: CDR1 MDHEN, CDR2 SYDVKM. Trimming cost V 4 bases and J 2 bases, with 11 bases left between them. The CDR3 is 14 residues long. CDR3: CASSSPGANYGYTF. For the CDR3, the DNA is TGTGCCAGCAGTTCCCCGGGGGCCAACTATGGCTACACCTTC.

Many counts were recorded for this clonotype. The CDR3 loop is CASSFSLSGTEAFF. CDR3 DNA sequence: TGCGCCAGCAGCTTCTCACTTTCGGGCACTGAAGCTTTCTTT. The rearrangement joins TRBV5-1 to TRBJ1-1; D is unresolved. CDR3 size: 14 residues. Trimming left V 2 bases short and J 4 bases short, with 12 bases between. The V gene's germline CDR1 is SGHRS and CDR2 YFSETQ. The full variable domain, in which reference TRBV5-1 and TRBJ1-1 provide the parts outside the CDR3, is KAGVTQTPRYLIKTRGQQVTLSCSPISGHRSVSWYQQTPGQGLQFLFEYFSETQRNKGNFPGRFSGRQFSNSRSEMNVSTLELGDSALYLCASSFSLSGTEAFFGQGTRLTVV.

This clonotype appeared a few times. The chain uses TRBV5-5 and TRBJ2-2; TRBD2 matches 7 bases. Germline assignment: CDR1 SGHKS and CDR2 YYEKEE (reference sequence). V shed 5 bases and J 6 bases; nucleotides not matched to a gene: 1. The CDR3 totals 12 residues. The CDR3 here is CASRGRAGELFF. CDR3 nucleotides: TGTGCCAGCAGGGGGAGGGCCGGGGAGCTGTTTTTT.

The chain employs TRBV6-5 and TRBJ1-4; 12 bases are shared with TRBD1. With V trimmed by 0 bases and J by 7 bases, 9 bases remained unmatched. Germline V CDR1 and CDR2: MNHEY, SVGAGI. This CDR3 contains 18 residues. Written as DNA, the CDR3 is TGTGCCAGCAGTTACTCGTGGGACAGGGGGCGCGGAGGTGAAAAACTGTTTTTT. Translation gives CASSYSWDRGRGGEKLFF.

This clonotype was picked up many times. The rearrangement links TRBV24-1 to TRBJ2-1, with TRBD2 matching over 8 bases. The trim removed 0 bases at V and 6 bases at J, leaving 9 bases unmatched. This CDR3 has 17 amino acids. CDR1 is KGHDR and CDR2 is SFDVKD in the germline V gene. The CDR3 sequence is CATSDLAGTSFCNEQFF. CDR3 sequence (DNA): TGTGCCACCAGTGATTTGGCTGGGACTAGTTTTTGCAATGAGCAGTTCTTC.

This clonotype was recorded many times. The rearrangement uses TRBV3-1 and TRBJ1-2; 7 bases line up with TRBD1. This CDR3 is 15 amino acids long. The V segment lost 5 bases and the J segment 2 bases; nucleotides outside the gene matches: 8. CDR1 is LGHDT and CDR2 is YNNKEL in the germline V gene (reference sequence). The CDR3 bases are TGTGCCAGCAGCTTACTCCCGGGACAGAACTATGGCTACACCTTC. Its protein product is CASSLLPGQNYGYTF.

In the case of this clonotype: This may stem from a read error, because a much larger clone lies one nucleotide away. The rearrangement joins TRBV4-1 to TRBJ2-7, with D possibly being TRBD2 (5 bases). The end of the DNA fits TRBJ2-5 better, so the J call may be wrong. CDR3 length: 15 residues. CDR1 and CDR2 (germline): MGHRA, YSYEKL. The CDR3 nucleotides are TGCGCCAGCAGCCGAAGTCCTGGGGAGAGAGAGACCCAGTACTTC. It yields the protein CASSRSPGERETQYF.